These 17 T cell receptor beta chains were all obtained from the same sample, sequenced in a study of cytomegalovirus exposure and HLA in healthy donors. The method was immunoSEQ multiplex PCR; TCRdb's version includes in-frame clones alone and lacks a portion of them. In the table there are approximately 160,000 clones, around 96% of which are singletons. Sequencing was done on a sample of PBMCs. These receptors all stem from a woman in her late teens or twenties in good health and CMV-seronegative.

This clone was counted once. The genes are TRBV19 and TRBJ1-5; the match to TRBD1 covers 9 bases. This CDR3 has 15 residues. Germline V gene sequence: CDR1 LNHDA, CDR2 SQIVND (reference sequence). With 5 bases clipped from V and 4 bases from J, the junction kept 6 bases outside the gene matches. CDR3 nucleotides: TGTGCCAGTAGTCCGGTGACAGGGGGAAATCAGCCCCAGCATTTT. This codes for CASSPVTGGNQPQHF. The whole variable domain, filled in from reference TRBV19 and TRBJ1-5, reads DGGITQSPKYLFRKEGQNVTLSCEQNLNHDAMYWYRQDPGQGLRLIYYSQIVNDFQKGDIAEGYSVSREKKESFPLTVTSAQKNPTAFYLCASSPVTGGNQPQHFGDGTRLSIL.

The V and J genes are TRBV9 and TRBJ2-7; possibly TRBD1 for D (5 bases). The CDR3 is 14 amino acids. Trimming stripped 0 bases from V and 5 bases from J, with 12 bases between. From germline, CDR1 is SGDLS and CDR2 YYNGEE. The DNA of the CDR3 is TGTGCCAGCAGCGTAGCCGGCAGGGCCAACGAGCAGTACTTC. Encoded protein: CASSVAGRANEQYF.

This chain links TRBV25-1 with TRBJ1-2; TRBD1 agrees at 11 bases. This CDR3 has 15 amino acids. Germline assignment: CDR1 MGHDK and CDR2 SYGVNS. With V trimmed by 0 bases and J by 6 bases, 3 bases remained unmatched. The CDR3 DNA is TGTGCCAGCAGTGAATACCAGGGACAGGGGGATGGCTACACCTTC. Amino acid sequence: CASSEYQGQGDGYTF.

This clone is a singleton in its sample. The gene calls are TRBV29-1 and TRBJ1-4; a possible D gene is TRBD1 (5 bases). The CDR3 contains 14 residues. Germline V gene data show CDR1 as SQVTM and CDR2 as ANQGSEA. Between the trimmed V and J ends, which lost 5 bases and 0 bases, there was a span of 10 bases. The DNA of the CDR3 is TGCAGCGTTAGGGACTTATCAACTAATGAAAAACTGTTTTTT. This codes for CSVRDLSTNEKLFF.

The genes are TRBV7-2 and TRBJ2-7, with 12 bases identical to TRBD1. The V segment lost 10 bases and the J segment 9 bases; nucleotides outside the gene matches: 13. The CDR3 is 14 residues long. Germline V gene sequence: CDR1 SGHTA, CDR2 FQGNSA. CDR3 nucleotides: TGTGCCATCGAATCCGGGACAGGGGGCGAAGGGCAGTACTTC. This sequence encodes CAIESGTGGEGQYF. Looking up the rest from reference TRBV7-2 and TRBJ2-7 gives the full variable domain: GAGVSQSPSNKVTEKGKDVELRCDPISGHTALYWYRQSLGQGLEFLIYFQGNSAPDKSGLPSDRFSAERTGGSVSTLTIQRTQQEDSAVYLCAIESGTGGEGQYFGPGTRLTVT.

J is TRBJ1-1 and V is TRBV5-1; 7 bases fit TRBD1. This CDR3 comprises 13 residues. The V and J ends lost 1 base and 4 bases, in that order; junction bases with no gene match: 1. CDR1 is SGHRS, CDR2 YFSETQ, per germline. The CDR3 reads CASSLQGGTEAFF. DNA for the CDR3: TGCGCCAGCAGCTTGCAGGGGGGCACTGAAGCTTTCTTT. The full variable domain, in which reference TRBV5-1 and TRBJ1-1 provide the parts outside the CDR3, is KAGVTQTPRYLIKTRGQQVTLSCSPISGHRSVSWYQQTPGQGLQFLFEYFSETQRNKGNFPGRFSGRQFSNSRSEMNVSTLELGDSALYLCASSLQGGTEAFFGQGTRLTVV.

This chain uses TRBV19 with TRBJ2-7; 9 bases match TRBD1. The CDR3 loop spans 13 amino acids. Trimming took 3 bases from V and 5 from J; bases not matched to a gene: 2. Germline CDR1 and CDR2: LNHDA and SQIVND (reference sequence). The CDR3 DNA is TGTGCCAGTAGTATCCGGACAGGGGACGAGCAGTACTTC. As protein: CASSIRTGDEQYF.

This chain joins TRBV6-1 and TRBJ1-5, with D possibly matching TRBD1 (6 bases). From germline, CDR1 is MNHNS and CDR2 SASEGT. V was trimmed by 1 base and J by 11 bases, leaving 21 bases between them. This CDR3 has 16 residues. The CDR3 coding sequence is TGTGCCAGCAGTGAAGTGGGCAGGGGCTCATTGTTCGCCCAGCATTTT. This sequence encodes CASSEVGRGSLFAQHF.

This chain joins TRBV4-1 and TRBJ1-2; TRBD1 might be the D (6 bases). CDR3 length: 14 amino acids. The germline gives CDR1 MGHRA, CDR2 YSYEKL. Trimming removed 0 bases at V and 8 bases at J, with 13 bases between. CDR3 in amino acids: CASSQDLRGWGYTF. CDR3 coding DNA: TGCGCCAGCAGCCAAGATCTCAGGGGTTGGGGCTACACCTTC.

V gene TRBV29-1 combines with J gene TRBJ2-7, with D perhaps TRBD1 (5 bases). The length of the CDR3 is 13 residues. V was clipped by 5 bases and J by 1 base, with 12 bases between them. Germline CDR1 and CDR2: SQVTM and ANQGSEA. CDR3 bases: TGCAGCGTTAGCCAGGGTTTGTCCTACGAGCAGTACTTC. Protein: CSVSQGLSYEQYF.

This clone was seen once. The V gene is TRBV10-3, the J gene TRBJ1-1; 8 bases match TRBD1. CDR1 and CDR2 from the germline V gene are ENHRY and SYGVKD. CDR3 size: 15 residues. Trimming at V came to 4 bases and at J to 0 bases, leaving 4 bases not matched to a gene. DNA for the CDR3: TGTGCCATCAGTGCGGACAGGGCCATGAACACTGAAGCTTTCTTT. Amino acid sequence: CAISADRAMNTEAFF.

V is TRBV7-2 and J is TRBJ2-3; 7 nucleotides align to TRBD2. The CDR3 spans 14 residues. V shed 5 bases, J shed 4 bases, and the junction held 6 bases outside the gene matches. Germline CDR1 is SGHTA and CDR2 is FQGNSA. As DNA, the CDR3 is TGTGCCAGCAGCGGGACTACGGGCCCAGATACGCAGTATTTT. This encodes CASSGTTGPDTQYF.

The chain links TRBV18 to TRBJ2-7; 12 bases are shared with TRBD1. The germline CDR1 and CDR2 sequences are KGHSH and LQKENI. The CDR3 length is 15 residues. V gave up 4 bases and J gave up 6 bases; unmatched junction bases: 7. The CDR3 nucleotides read TGTGCCAGCTCACTCCCGGGACAGGGGGCTTTCGAGCAGTACTTC. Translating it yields CASSLPGQGAFEQYF.

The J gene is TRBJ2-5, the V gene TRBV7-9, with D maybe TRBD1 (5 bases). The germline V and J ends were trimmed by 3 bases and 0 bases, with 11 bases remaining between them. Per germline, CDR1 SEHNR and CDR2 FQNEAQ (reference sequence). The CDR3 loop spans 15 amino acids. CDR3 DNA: TGTGCCAGCAGCTTGACAGTGGGCAACCAAGAGACCCAGTACTTC. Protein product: CASSLTVGNQETQYF.

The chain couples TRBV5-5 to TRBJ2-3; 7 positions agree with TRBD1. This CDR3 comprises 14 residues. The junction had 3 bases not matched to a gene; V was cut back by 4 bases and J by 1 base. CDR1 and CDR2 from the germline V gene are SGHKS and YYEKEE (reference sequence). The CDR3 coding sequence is TGTGCCAGCAGCGGTGGACAGGGCACAGATACGCAGTATTTT. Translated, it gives CASSGGQGTDTQYF.

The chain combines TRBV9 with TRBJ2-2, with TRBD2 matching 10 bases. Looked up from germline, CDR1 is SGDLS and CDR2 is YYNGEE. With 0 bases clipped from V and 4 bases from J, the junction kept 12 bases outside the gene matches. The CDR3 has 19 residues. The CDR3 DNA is TGTGCCAGCAGCGTAGGTCAGCGGGGGGGACGAAAGGCCACCGGGGAGCTGTTTTTT. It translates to CASSVGQRGGRKATGELFF. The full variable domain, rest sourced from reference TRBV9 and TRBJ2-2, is DSGVTQTPKHLITATGQRVTLRCSPRSGDLSVYWYQQSLDQGLQFLIQYYNGEERAKGNILERFSAQQFPDLHSELNLSSLELGDSALYFCASSVGQRGGRKATGELFFGEGSRLTVL.

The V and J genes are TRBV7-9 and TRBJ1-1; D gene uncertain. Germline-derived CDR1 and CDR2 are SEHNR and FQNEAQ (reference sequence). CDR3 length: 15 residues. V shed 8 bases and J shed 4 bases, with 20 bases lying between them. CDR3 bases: TGTGCCAGCCGCCAACCGGGAGGCCTCGGCACTGAAGCTTTCTTT. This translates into CASRQPGGLGTEAFF.